Listed below are T cell receptor beta chains from one sample, sequenced in a study of technical replicates of blood from several donors. Sequenced by immunoSEQ multiplex PCR; TCRdb stores in-frame clones only, minus some. The sample consists of more than 65,000 clones, approximately 97% of them appearing once. The specimen sequenced was T cells isolated from PBMCs. The receptors shown here come from a human donor in good health. Each CDR3 is given with its conserved first and last residue. Fields, in order: D gene, V gene, clone size, J gene, CDR3 protein, CDR3 DNA. D genes are given only for firm matches. Rows may omit the clone size; those that give it use once, few, many or a size class.

>TRBD2|TRBV28|-|TRBJ2-7
CASSFNRDIAGEAYEQYF
TGTGCCAGCAGTTTTAACCGGGACATAGCGGGAGAGGCCTACGAGCAGTACTTC
>TRBD1|TRBV9|-|TRBJ1-1
CASSSRDRGPTEAFF
TGTGCCAGCAGCTCCCGGGACAGGGGGCCCACTGAAGCTTTCTTT
>TRBD2|TRBV28|-|TRBJ2-1
CASSSASGSAIYNEQFF
TGTGCCAGCAGCTCTGCTAGCGGGAGCGCGATTTACAATGAGCAGTTCTTC
>-|TRBV23-1|-|TRBJ1-1
CASSRQVKVGVEAFF
TGCGCCAGCAGTCGACAGGTAAAAGTGGGGGTTGAAGCTTTCTTT
>-|TRBV29-1|-|TRBJ1-5
CSVEAYQPQHF
TGCAGCGTTGAAGCTTATCAGCCCCAGCATTTT
>-|TRBV23-1|-|TRBJ2-2
CASSQTIRGELFF
TGCGCCAGCAGTCAGACAATTAGGGGGGAGCTGTTTTTT
>TRBD1|TRBV2|-|TRBJ2-1
CASRPDRGSYNEQFF
TGTGCCAGCAGGCCCGACAGGGGGAGCTACAATGAGCAGTTCTTC
>TRBD2|TRBV29-1|-|TRBJ2-1
CSVPPEASGYNEQFF
TGCAGCGTCCCCCCCGAGGCTAGCGGATACAATGAGCAGTTCTTC
>-|TRBV30|-|TRBJ2-1
CAWSPEVLSSYNEQFF
TGTGCCTGGAGTCCTGAGGTCTTAAGCTCCTACAATGAGCAGTTCTTC
>TRBD2|TRBV5-6|-|TRBJ2-3
CASSLKLAGGITDTQYF
TGTGCCAGCAGCTTGAAGTTGGCGGGGGGGATCACAGATACGCAGTATTTT
>-|TRBV7-9|-|TRBJ2-7
CASSPRSPGRSYEQYF
TGTGCCAGCAGCCCCCGTAGCCCAGGGAGGTCCTACGAGCAGTACTTC
>TRBD2|TRBV7-9|-|TRBJ2-7
CASRGSSGQTYEQYF
TGTGCCAGCAGGGGGTCTAGCGGACAAACCTACGAGCAGTACTTC
>TRBD1|TRBV30|-|TRBJ1-2
CAYPAQGVSGYTF
TGTGCCTACCCAGCACAGGGGGTCTCCGGCTACACCTTC
>-|TRBV9|-|TRBJ2-6
CASSADFFGGSSHSGANVLTF
TGTGCCAGCAGCGCGGACTTTTTTGGAGGGTCCTCCCACTCTGGGGCCAACGTCCTGACTTTC
>TRBD1|TRBV4-2|once|TRBJ1-3
CASSINAPRGTGNTIYF
TGTGCCAGCAGCATAAACGCCCCCAGGGGGACTGGAAACACCATATATTTT
>TRBD2|TRBV4-2|-|TRBJ2-1
CASSQETSGRASYNEQFF
TGTGCCAGCAGCCAAGAGACTAGCGGGAGGGCCTCCTACAATGAGCAGTTCTTC
>TRBD1|TRBV13|-|TRBJ1-1
CASSSTGGAAAFF
TGTGCCAGCAGCTCAACAGGGGGCGCGGCCGCTTTCTTT
>TRBD1|TRBV6-5|-|TRBJ2-7
CASSNRDRVHEQYF
TGTGCCAGCAGTAACCGGGACAGGGTCCACGAGCAGTACTTC
>-|TRBV4-1|-|TRBJ2-5
CASSPRFGGQETQYF
TGCGCCAGCAGCCCTAGGTTCGGGGGCCAAGAGACCCAGTACTTC
>-|TRBV19|once|TRBJ1-6
CASSIWQGSSPLHF
TGTGCCAGTAGTATATGGCAGGGGAGTTCACCCCTCCACTTT
>-|TRBV2|-|TRBJ2-7
CASSEVSIGERNEQYF
TGTGCCAGCAGTGAAGTCTCTATAGGGGAAAGGAACGAGCAGTACTTC